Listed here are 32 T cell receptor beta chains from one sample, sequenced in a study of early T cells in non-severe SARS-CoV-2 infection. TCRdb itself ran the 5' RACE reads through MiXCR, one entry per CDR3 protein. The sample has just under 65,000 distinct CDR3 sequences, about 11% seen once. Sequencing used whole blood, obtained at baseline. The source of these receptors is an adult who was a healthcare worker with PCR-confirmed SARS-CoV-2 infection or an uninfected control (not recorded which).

CDR3 sequence: CASSLESGKAFF. DNA of the CDR3: TGTGCCAGCAGCTTAGAATCAGGGAAGGCTTTCTTT. The chain uses TRBV7-2 and TRBJ1-1; D is perhaps TRBD1 (5 bases). The CDR3 consists of 12 residues. Germline V lookup: CDR1 SGHTA, CDR2 FQGNSA. The V and J ends lost 1 base and 11 bases respectively, with 11 bases between them.

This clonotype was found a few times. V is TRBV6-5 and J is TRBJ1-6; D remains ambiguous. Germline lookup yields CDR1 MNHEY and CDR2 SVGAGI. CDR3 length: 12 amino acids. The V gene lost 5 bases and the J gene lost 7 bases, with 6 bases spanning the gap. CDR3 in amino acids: CASSIRNSPLHF. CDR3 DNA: TGTGCCAGCAGTATCAGGAATTCACCCCTCCACTTT.

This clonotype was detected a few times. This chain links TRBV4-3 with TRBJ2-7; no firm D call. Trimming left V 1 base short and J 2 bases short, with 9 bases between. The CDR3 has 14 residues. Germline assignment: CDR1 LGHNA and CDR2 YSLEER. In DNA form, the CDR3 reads TGCGCCAGCAGCCAAGCTCTGGGTACCTACGAGCAGTACTTC. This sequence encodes CASSQALGTYEQYF.

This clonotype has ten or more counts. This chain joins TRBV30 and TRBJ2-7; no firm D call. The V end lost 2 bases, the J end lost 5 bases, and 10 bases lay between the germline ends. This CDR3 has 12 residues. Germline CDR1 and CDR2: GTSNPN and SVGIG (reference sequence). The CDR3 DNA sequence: TGTGCCTGGAGTCGAAAGTCTGACGAGCAGTACTTC. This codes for CAWSRKSDEQYF.

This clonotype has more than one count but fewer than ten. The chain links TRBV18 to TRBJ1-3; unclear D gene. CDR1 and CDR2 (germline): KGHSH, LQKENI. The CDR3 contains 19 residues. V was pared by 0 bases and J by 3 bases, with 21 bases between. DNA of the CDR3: TGTGCCAGCTCACCACCCCCAGCGCTCCGGCGAGGAAGTGGAAACACCATATATTTT. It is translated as CASSPPPALRRGSGNTIYF.

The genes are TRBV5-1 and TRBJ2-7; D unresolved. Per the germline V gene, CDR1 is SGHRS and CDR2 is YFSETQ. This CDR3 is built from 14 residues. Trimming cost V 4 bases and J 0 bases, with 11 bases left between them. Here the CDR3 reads CASSLNLRSYEQYF. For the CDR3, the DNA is TGCGCCAGCAGCCTTAATCTCCGCTCCTACGAGCAGTACTTC.

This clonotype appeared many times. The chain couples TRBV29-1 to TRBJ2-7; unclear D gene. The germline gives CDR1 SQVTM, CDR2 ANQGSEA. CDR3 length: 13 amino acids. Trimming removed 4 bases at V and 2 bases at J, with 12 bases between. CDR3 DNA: TGCAGCGTTGTATCATCACCGGCCTACGAGCAGTACTTC. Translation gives CSVVSSPAYEQYF.

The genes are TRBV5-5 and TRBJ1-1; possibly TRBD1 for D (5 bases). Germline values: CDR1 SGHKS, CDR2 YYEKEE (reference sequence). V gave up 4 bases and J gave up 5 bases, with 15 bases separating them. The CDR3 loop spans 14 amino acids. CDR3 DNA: TGTGCCAGCAGCCCCAGGGCGGAGGGTACTGAAGCTTTCTTT. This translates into CASSPRAEGTEAFF.

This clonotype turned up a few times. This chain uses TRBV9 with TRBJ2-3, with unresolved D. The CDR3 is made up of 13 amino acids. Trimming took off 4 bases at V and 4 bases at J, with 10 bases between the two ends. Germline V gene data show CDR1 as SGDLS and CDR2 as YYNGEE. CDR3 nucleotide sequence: TGTGCCAGCAGCTCCCGGATAGCAGATACGCAGTATTTT. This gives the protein CASSSRIADTQYF.

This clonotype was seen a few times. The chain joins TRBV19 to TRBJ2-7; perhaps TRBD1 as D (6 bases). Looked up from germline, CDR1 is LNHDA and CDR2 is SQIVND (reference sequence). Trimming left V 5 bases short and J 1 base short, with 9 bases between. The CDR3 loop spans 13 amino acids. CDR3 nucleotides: TGTGCCAGTAGTTGGGGGCCTTCCTACGAGCAGTACTTC. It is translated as CASSWGPSYEQYF.

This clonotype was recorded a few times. The DNA of the CDR3 is TGCAGCGTTGGAGGTGTAGACGAGCAGTACTTC. Amino acid sequence: CSVGGVDEQYF. The V call is TRBV29-1, the J call TRBJ2-7, with unresolved D. Germline-derived CDR1 and CDR2 are SQVTM and ANQGSEA. The CDR3 is made up of 11 amino acids. V was shortened by 4 bases and J by 5 bases, with 9 bases between the two germline ends.

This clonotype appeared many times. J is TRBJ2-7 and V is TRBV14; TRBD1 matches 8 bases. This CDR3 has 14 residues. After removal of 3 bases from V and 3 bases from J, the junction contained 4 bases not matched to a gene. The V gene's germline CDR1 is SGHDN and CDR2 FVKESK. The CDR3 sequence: CASSQMDRDYEQYF. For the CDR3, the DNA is TGTGCCAGCAGCCAGATGGACAGGGACTACGAGCAGTACTTC.

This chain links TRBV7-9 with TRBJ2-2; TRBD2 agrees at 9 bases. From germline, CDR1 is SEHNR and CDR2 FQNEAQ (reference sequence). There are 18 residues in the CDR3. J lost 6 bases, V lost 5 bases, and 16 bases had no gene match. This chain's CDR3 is CASSASGTSFRGSGELFF. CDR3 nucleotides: TGTGCCAGCAGCGCATCCGGGACTAGCTTTCGAGGCTCCGGGGAGCTGTTTTTT.

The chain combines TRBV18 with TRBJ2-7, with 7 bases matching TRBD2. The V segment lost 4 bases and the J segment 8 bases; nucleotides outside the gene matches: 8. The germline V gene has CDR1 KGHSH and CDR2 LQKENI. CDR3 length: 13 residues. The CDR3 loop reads CASSQTSDDKQYF. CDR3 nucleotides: TGTGCCAGCTCACAAACTAGCGATGACAAGCAGTACTTC.

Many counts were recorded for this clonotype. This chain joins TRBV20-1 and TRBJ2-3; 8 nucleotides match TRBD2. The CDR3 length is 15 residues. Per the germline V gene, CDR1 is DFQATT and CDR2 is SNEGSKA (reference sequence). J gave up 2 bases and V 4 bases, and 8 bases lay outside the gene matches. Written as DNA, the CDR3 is TGCAGTGCTATTAATCCGGGGGGGAACACAGATACGCAGTATTTT. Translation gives CSAINPGGNTDTQYF.

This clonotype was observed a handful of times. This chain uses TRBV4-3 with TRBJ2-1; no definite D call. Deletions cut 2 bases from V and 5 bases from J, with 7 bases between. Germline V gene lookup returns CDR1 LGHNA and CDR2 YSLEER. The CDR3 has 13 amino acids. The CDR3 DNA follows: TGCGCCAGCAGCCAAATTCGAGACAATGAGCAGTTCTTC. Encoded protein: CASSQIRDNEQFF.

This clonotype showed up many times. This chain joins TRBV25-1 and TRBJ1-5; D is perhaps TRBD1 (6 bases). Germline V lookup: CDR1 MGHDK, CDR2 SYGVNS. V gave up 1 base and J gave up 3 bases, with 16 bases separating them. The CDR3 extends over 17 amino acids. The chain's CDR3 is CASSESTQGSFNQPQHF. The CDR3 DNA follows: TGTGCCAGCAGTGAATCGACGCAGGGGAGCTTCAATCAGCCCCAGCATTTT. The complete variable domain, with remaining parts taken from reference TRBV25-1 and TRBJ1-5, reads EADIYQTPRYLVIGTGKKITLECSQTMGHDKMYWYQQDPGMELHLIHYSYGVNSTEKGDLSSESTVSRIRTEHFPLTLESARPSHTSQYLCASSESTQGSFNQPQHFGDGTRLSIL.

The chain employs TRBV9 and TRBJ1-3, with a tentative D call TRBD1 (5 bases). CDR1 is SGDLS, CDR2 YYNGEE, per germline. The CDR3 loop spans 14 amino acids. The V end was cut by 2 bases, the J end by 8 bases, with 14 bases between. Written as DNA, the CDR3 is TGTGCCAGCAGCGTCCAGGGTCGTTTGGACACCATATATTTT. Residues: CASSVQGRLDTIYF.

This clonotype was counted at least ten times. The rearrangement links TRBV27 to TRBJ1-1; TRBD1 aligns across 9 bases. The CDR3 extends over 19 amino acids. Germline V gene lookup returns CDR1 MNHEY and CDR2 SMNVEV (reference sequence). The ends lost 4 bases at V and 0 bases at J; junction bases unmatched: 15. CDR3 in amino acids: CASSSHETNRGLVNTEAFF. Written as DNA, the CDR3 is TGTGCCAGCAGTTCCCACGAAACGAACAGGGGGCTAGTGAACACTGAAGCTTTCTTT.

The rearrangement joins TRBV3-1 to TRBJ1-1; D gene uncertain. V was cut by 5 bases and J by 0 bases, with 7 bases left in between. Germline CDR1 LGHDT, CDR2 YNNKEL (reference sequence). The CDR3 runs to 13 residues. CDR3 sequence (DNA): TGTGCCAGCAGCTCAAGCCTGAACACTGAAGCTTTCTTT. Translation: CASSSSLNTEAFF.

The CDR3 protein is CASSEALPYNEQFF. In nucleotides, the CDR3 is TGCGCCAGCAGTGAGGCCCTGCCCTACAATGAGCAGTTCTTC. The chain links TRBV10-2 to TRBJ2-1, with D uncertain. V gave up 2 bases and J gave up 2 bases, with 7 bases separating them. Germline CDR1 WSHSY, CDR2 SAAADI. CDR3 size: 14 residues.

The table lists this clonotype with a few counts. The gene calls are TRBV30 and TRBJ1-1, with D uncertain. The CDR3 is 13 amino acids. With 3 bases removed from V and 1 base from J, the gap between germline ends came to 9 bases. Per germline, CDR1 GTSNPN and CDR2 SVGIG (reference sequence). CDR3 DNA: TGTGCCTGGAGACCCAATTCGAACACTGAAGCTTTCTTT. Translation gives CAWRPNSNTEAFF.

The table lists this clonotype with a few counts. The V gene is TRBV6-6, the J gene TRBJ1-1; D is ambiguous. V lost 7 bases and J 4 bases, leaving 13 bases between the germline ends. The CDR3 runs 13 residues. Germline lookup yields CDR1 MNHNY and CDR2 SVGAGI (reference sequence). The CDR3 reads CASTFPGITEAFF. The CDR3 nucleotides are TGTGCCAGCACCTTCCCGGGAATCACTGAAGCTTTCTTT.

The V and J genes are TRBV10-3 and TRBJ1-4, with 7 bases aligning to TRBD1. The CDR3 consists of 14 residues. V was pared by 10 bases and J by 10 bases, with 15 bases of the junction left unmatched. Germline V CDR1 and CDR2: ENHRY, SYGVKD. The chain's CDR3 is CATRGTGEVGKLFF. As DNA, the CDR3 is TGTGCCACAAGGGGAACAGGGGAGGTGGGAAAACTGTTTTTT.

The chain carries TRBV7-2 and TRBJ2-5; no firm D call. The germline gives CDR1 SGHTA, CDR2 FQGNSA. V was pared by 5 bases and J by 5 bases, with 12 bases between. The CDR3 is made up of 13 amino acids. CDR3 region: CASSPLSRETQYF. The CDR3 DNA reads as TGTGCCAGCAGCCCCCTCTCACGCGAGACCCAGTACTTC. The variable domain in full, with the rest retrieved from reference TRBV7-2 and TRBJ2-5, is GAGVSQSPSNKVTEKGKDVELRCDPISGHTALYWYRQSLGQGLEFLIYFQGNSAPDKSGLPSDRFSAERTGGSVSTLTIQRTQQEDSAVYLCASSPLSRETQYFGPGTRLLVL.

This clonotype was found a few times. CDR3 DNA: TGCAGTGCTAGAGTAGCGGGACGTAGCTCCTACGAGCAGTACTTC. It codes for CSARVAGRSSYEQYF. The V gene is TRBV20-1, the J gene TRBJ2-7; 8 positions agree with TRBD2. CDR3 length: 15 residues. V shed 1 base and J 0 bases; nucleotides not matched to a gene: 5. The V gene's germline CDR1 is DFQATT and CDR2 SNEGSKA (reference sequence).

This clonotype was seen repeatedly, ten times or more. This CDR3 reads CASSRAGTGFYEQYF. In nucleotides, the CDR3 is TGTGCCAGCAGCAGAGCCGGGACAGGGTTCTACGAGCAGTACTTC. V is TRBV12-3 or TRBV12-4 and J is TRBJ2-7, with 9 bases fitting TRBD1. V was pared by 6 bases and J by 3 bases, with 9 bases of the junction left unmatched. The CDR3 runs 15 residues.

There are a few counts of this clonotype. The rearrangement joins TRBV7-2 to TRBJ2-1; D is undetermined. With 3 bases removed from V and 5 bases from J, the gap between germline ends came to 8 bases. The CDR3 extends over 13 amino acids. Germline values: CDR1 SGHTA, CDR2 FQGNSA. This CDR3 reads CASSFRLNNEQFF. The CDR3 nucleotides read TGTGCCAGCAGCTTTCGGCTGAACAATGAGCAGTTCTTC.

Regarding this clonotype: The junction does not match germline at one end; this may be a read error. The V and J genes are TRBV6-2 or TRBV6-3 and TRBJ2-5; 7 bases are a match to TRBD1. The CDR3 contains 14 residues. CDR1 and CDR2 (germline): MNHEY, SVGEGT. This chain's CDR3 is CASSYFGGVAGGDF. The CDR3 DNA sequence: TGTGCCAGCAGTTACTTCGGCGGAGTGGCAGGGGGTGACTTC.

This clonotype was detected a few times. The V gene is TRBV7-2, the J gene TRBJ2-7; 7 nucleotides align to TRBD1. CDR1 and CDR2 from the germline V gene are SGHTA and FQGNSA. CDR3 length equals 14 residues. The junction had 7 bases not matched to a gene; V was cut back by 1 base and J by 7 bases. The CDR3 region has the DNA TGTGCCAGCAGCTTAGGCCTTTACAGGGGAGAGCAGTACTTC. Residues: CASSLGLYRGEQYF. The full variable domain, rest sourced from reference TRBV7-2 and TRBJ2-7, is GAGVSQSPSNKVTEKGKDVELRCDPISGHTALYWYRQSLGQGLEFLIYFQGNSAPDKSGLPSDRFSAERTGGSVSTLTIQRTQQEDSAVYLCASSLGLYRGEQYFGPGTRLTVT.

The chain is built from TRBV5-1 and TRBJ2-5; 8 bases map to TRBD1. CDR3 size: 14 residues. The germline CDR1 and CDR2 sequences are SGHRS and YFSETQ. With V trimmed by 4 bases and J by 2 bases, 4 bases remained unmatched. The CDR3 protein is CASSGGQVQETQYF. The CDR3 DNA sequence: TGCGCCAGCAGCGGGGGACAGGTACAAGAGACCCAGTACTTC.

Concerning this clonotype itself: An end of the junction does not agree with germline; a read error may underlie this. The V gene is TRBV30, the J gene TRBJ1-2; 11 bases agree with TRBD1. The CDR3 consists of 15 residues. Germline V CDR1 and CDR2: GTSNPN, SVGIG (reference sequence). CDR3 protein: CARSPPGTGGFGYTF. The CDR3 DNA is TGTGCCAGGAGTCCCCCCGGGACAGGGGGATTTGGCTACACCTTC.